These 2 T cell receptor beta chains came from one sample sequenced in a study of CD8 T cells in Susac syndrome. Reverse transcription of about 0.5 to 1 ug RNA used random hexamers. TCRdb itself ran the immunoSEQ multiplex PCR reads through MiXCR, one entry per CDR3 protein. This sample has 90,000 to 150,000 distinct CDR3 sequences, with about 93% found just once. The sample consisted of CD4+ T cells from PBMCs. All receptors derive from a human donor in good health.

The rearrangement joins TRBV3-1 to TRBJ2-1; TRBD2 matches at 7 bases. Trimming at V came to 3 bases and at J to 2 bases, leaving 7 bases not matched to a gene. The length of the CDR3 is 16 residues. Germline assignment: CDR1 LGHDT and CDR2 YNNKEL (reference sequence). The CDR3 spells CASSQKLANAYNEQFF. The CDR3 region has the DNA TGTGCCAGCAGCCAGAAACTAGCGAATGCCTACAATGAGCAGTTCTTC.

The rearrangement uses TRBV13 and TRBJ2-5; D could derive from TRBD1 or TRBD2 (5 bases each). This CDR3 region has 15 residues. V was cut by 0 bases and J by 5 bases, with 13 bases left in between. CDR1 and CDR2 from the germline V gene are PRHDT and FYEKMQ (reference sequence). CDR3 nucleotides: TGTGCCAGCAGCTTAGGCCGAGGGGCCGGGGAGACCCAGTACTTC. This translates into CASSLGRGAGETQYF.